This record covers a single T cell receptor (beta chain). The table lists this clonotype with many counts. It lacks a known antigen. Base-call qualities are not available, and no considerably larger clone is one nucleotide away. The sample belongs to a study of T-cell reconstitution after alpha-beta-depleted transplantation in children (TCRdb year 2016). About the study as a whole: T-cell immune reconstitution after TCRalphabeta/CD19-depleted allogeneic hematopoietic cell transplantation in children was quantitatively tracked in the study by means of TCR repertoire profiling.

Library preparation used PCR. Sequencing instrument: Illumina HiSeq 2500. To normalize quantification of the TCRbeta repertoire, the TCR libraries were built with molecular barcoding that relied on unique molecular identifiers. TCRdb reanalyzed the raw reads on its own, using fastp at Q25 for trimming and MiXCR for clone calling, and kept in-frame beta chains. Every CDR3 protein is listed once, alongside the most common genes and DNA of its rows. In all, the sample holds some 390,000 distinct CDR3 sequences, and roughly 20% of those were seen once. Of the sample, 3.8% is held by the ten largest clones. From the germline V gene (reference sequence), CDR1 is MNHEY and CDR2 is SMNVEV. The V end loses 5 bases and the J end loses 6 bases, and a stretch of 11 bases separates them. The CDR3, from cysteine to phenylalanine, totals 12 residues. Only CDR3 DNA is held: 36 bases, read in frame from base 1.

This chain is built from TRBV27 and TRBJ2-7; the D gene is unclear. Sequences were derived from PBMCs from the stem cell graft donor, sampled from the stem cell graft. The receptor was isolated from a human donor who donated a stem cell graft to a child with acute myeloid leukemia. In nucleotide form, the sequence is TGTGCCAGCAGTCGAGAATGGGGCGAGCAGTACTTC. It specifies CASSREWGEQYF.